The TCR beta chain under discussion was sequenced for a study of shared clonotypes between healthy human individuals. The authors' processing: Junction-only immunoSEQ data arrived without quality scores, meaning filtering differed. Profiled with immunoSEQ multiplex PCR; TCRdb holds only in-frame clones, not every one. D and trimming were read from the DNA, whereas the V and J calls and clone size are those reported in that table. The sample has roughly 2.2 million clones, roughly 93% seen once. Per germline, CDR1 MNHEY and CDR2 SVGAGI. V lost 4 bases and J 1 base, leaving 5 bases between the germline ends. The CDR3 extends over 13 amino acids.

Input material: naive CD4+ T cells from PBMCs. The sample's subset: CD45RA+ positively selected. The receptor was derived from a man aged 18 to 30 in good health. Some clones in this sample may be carry-over from other donors' samples. V usage is TRBV6-5 and J usage is TRBJ1-5; D gene uncertain. Written as DNA, the CDR3 is TGTGCCAGCAGTTTGAGGAGCAATCAGCCCCAGCATTTT. As protein: CASSLRSNQPQHF.